Listed here are 24 T cell receptor beta chains from one sample, sequenced in a study of blood T cells in healthy people across ages. For the second PCR, which ran for about 6 to 12 cycles, a sample-barcoded 5' primer and a J-beta primer mix were used. TCRdb analysed the 5' RACE reads with MiXCR anew, one entry per CDR3 protein. The table has some 700,000 distinct CDR3 sequences, 22% seen once; the top ten hold roughly a fifth. Input material: blood. The receptor set was obtained from a man in his 70s in good health.

V gene TRBV9 combines with J gene TRBJ2-1, with a tentative D call TRBD2 (5 bases). The germline V gene encodes CDR1 SGDLS and CDR2 YYNGEE. CDR3 length: 17 amino acids. V was trimmed by 0 bases and J by 6 bases, leaving 19 bases between them. The chain's CDR3 is CASSVGGAPTFGNEQFF. The CDR3 region has the DNA TGTGCCAGCAGCGTAGGGGGAGCCCCAACGTTCGGCAATGAGCAGTTCTTC.

In this sample, this clonotype turned up a few times. This chain links TRBV6-2 or TRBV6-3 with TRBJ1-2, with 7 nucleotides matching TRBD1. The CDR3 covers 14 residues. Trimming removed 6 bases from V and 3 bases from J; junction bases left unmatched: 7. Germline V lookup: CDR1 MNHEY, CDR2 SVGEGT. CDR3 nucleotides: TGTGCCAGCAGGAGACAGGGTTCGGACTATGGCTACACCTTC. Its protein is CASRRQGSDYGYTF.

This clonotype was detected a few times. The chain is built from TRBV29-1 and TRBJ1-2, with 7 bases aligning to TRBD1. The germline V gene encodes CDR1 SQVTM and CDR2 ANQGSEA. This CDR3 contains 13 residues. V was pared by 4 bases and J by 6 bases, with 8 bases of the junction left unmatched. In DNA, the CDR3 is TGCAGCGTTGCGGTGACAGGGTCAAATGGCTACACCTTC. Its translation: CSVAVTGSNGYTF.

The sample holds a few counts of this clonotype. The gene calls are TRBV20-1 and TRBJ2-7, with a weak D call TRBD1 (5 bases). V was trimmed by 2 bases and J by 3 bases, leaving 8 bases between them. CDR3 size: 12 residues. Germline V CDR1 and CDR2: DFQATT, SNEGSKA (reference sequence). DNA for the CDR3: TGCAGTGCTAGATTGCAGGGCTACGAGCAGTACTTC. It is translated as CSARLQGYEQYF.

In this sample, this clonotype turned up a few times. This chain connects TRBV29-1 to TRBJ1-1; TRBD1 aligns across 7 bases. The J segment lost 14 bases and the V segment lost 0 bases, leaving 3 bases of the junction unmatched. Germline V gives CDR1 SQVTM, CDR2 ANQGSEA. The CDR3 sequence is 10 residues long. The CDR3 DNA is TGCAGCGTTGAAGAGAGGGGGCACTTCTTT. Protein product: CSVEERGHFF.

This clonotype was recorded many times. J is TRBJ2-7 and V is TRBV4-2; 7 bases fit TRBD2. Germline CDR1 LGHNA, CDR2 YNFKEQ. With 0 bases clipped from V and 2 bases from J, the junction kept 10 bases outside the gene matches. This CDR3 region has 17 residues. The CDR3 coding sequence is TGTGCCAGCAGCCAAGATGGGGGAGCGGGGATCCCCTACGAGCAGTACTTC. Translation gives CASSQDGGAGIPYEQYF.

V is TRBV12-3 or TRBV12-4 and J is TRBJ1-5, with D perhaps TRBD1 (5 bases). The CDR3 is made up of 14 amino acids. The V end was cut by 7 bases, the J end by 1 base, with 11 bases between. The CDR3 DNA is TGTGCCAGCACGAATCGGGGCAGCAATCAGCCCCAGCATTTT. This sequence encodes CASTNRGSNQPQHF.

This chain uses TRBV14 with TRBJ2-1, with 11 bases fitting TRBD2. The CDR3 runs 17 residues. Per the germline V gene, CDR1 is SGHDN and CDR2 is FVKESK. J lost 6 bases, V lost 1 base, and 8 bases had no gene match. CDR3 bases: TGTGCCAGCAGCCAAGTTCCGGTAGCGGGGGGGGGCAATGAGCAGTTCTTC. Translation: CASSQVPVAGGGNEQFF. The full variable domain, its missing parts supplied by reference TRBV14 and TRBJ2-1, is EAGVTQFPSHSVIEKGQTVTLRCDPISGHDNLYWYRRVMGKEIKFLLHFVKESKQDESGMPNNRFLAERTGGTYSTLKVQPAELEDSGVYFCASSQVPVAGGGNEQFFGPGTRLTVL.

This clonotype was seen only a few times. This rearrangement joins TRBV20-1 to TRBJ2-5, with 13 nucleotides matching TRBD2. The J call is in doubt because the DNA end fits TRBJ2-1 better. CDR3 size: 14 residues. Germline V gene lookup returns CDR1 DFQATT and CDR2 SNEGSKA (reference sequence). The CDR3 sequence is CSARTSGRYNEQFF. CDR3 nucleotides: TGCAGTGCCCGGACTAGCGGGAGATACAATGAGCAGTTCTTC.

This clonotype was counted only a few times. The rearrangement uses TRBV20-1 and TRBJ2-3; D remains ambiguous. The CDR3 has 14 amino acids. Deletions cut 5 bases from V and 0 bases from J, with 12 bases between. CDR1 and CDR2 from the germline V gene are DFQATT and SNEGSKA (reference sequence). The CDR3 bases are TGCAGTGCTCCACGAGAGCGAAGCACAGATACGCAGTATTTT. Protein product: CSAPRERSTDTQYF.

The J gene is TRBJ2-4, the V gene TRBV11-2, with 7 bases fitting TRBD1. V lost 2 bases and J lost 7; bases outside the gene matches: 8. CDR3 length equals 15 residues. Germline CDR1 reads SGHAT; CDR2 reads FQNNGV. CDR3 region: CASSLTGAAFNIQYF. The CDR3 nucleotides are TGTGCCAGCAGCTTAACAGGGGCCGCGTTTAACATTCAGTACTTC.

This chain joins TRBV7-8 and TRBJ2-6; D call uncertain. There are 16 residues in the CDR3. Looked up from germline, CDR1 is SGHVS and CDR2 is FQNEAQ. V lost 5 bases to trimming and J lost 0 bases, with 11 bases between them. CDR3 bases: TGTGCCAGCAGCACCGGACGGCCCTCTGGGGCCAACGTCCTGACTTTC. Its translation is CASSTGRPSGANVLTF.

The chain uses TRBV12-3 or TRBV12-4 and TRBJ1-3, with D unclear. CDR3 size: 13 residues. The germline V and J ends were trimmed by 6 bases and 2 bases, with 8 bases remaining between them. CDR3 nucleotide sequence: TGTGCCAGCAGGTGGACGCCTGGAAACACCATATATTTT. It is translated as CASRWTPGNTIYF.

Only a few counts were recorded for this clonotype. This chain uses TRBV3-1 with TRBJ2-2; D might be TRBD1 (5 bases). Trimming took 4 bases from V and 4 from J, leaving 10 bases between them. The CDR3 length is 14 residues. Germline V gene lookup returns CDR1 LGHDT and CDR2 YNNKEL (reference sequence). CDR3 residues: CASSPSGRTGELFF. The CDR3 region has the DNA TGTGCCAGCAGCCCCTCAGGGCGCACCGGGGAGCTGTTTTTT.

This clonotype was seen a few times. CDR3 in amino acids: CASSLTAGGSDTQYF. CDR3 DNA sequence: TGCGCCAGCAGCTTGACTGCGGGGGGTTCGGATACGCAGTATTTT. V is TRBV5-1 and J is TRBJ2-3; 8 bases are shared with TRBD2. CDR1 SGHRS and CDR2 YFSETQ come from the germline V gene. The V and J ends lost 1 base and 6 bases, in that order; junction bases with no gene match: 7. The CDR3 is 15 amino acids.

This clonotype was seen more than once but under ten times. This CDR3 is CASSLGVQPETGELFF. For the CDR3, the DNA is TGCGCCAGCAGCTTGGGGGTACAGCCGGAAACCGGGGAGCTGTTTTTT. The V and J genes are TRBV5-1 and TRBJ2-2, with unresolved D. CDR1 and CDR2 (germline): SGHRS, YFSETQ. The CDR3 extends over 16 amino acids. Trimming removed 0 bases from V and 5 bases from J, with 14 bases in between.

The chain recombines TRBV7-9 with TRBJ2-3; 14 nucleotides line up with TRBD2. V was pared by 4 bases and J by 0 bases, with 3 bases of the junction left unmatched. CDR1 SEHNR and CDR2 FQNEAQ come from the germline V gene (reference sequence). The CDR3 spans 17 residues. CDR3 sequence reads: CASSSGLAGVSTDTQYF. CDR3 DNA: TGTGCCAGCAGCTCGGGACTAGCGGGAGTCAGCACAGATACGCAGTATTTT.

This sequence joins TRBV28 and TRBJ2-5, with D unclear. From germline, CDR1 is MDHEN and CDR2 SYDVKM. V was shortened by 2 bases and J by 0 bases, with 7 bases between the two germline ends. CDR3 length: 14 residues. Written as DNA, the CDR3 is TGTGCCAGCAGTTTACCCAATTACCAAGAGACCCAGTACTTC. Protein product: CASSLPNYQETQYF.

This clonotype was observed a handful of times. V is TRBV13 and J is TRBJ2-5; D ambiguous. CDR3 length equals 14 residues. Deletions cut 3 bases from V and 5 bases from J, with 13 bases between. CDR1 PRHDT and CDR2 FYEKMQ come from the germline V gene (reference sequence). CDR3 sequence: CASSFKTPGETQYF. The CDR3 bases are TGTGCCAGCAGCTTCAAGACCCCTGGGGAGACCCAGTACTTC.

This sequence joins TRBV11-3 and TRBJ1-2, with 9 bases matching TRBD1. Germline CDR1 SGHNT, CDR2 YENEEA. With V trimmed by 3 bases and J by 2 bases, 4 bases remained unmatched. The CDR3 extends over 15 amino acids. The CDR3 DNA reads TGTGCCAGCAGCTTTTCCGGGACAGGGAACTATGGCTACACCTTC. It specifies CASSFSGTGNYGYTF.

The sample holds a few counts of this clonotype. The rearrangement joins TRBV18 to TRBJ2-3; possibly TRBD2 for D (5 bases). V lost 2 bases, J lost 5 bases, and 8 bases lay in between. CDR3 length: 13 residues. Germline CDR1 and CDR2: KGHSH and LQKENI. This CDR3 reads CASSPNEGDTQYF. The CDR3 nucleotides read TGTGCCAGCTCACCAAATGAGGGAGATACGCAGTATTTT.

This clonotype has a handful of counts. The chain uses TRBV29-1 and TRBJ2-1; the D is unclear. V was shortened by 4 bases and J by 7 bases, with 8 bases between the two germline ends. This CDR3 region has 11 residues. Germline loops: CDR1 SQVTM, CDR2 ANQGSEA. The CDR3 reads CSVASSNEQFF. CDR3 sequence (DNA): TGCAGCGTTGCATCGTCGAATGAGCAGTTCTTC.

This chain joins TRBV28 and TRBJ1-2, with a tentative D call TRBD1 (6 bases). Germline V gives CDR1 MDHEN, CDR2 SYDVKM. V lost 5 bases and J 4 bases, leaving 11 bases between the germline ends. The CDR3 is made up of 13 amino acids. Here the CDR3 DNA reads TGTGCCAGCAGTCGGACAGTCCTCTATGGCTACACCTTC. It specifies CASSRTVLYGYTF.

The V gene is TRBV5-5, the J gene TRBJ2-4, with 7 bases that match TRBD1. V shed 6 bases, J shed 0 bases, and the junction held 3 bases outside the gene matches. The CDR3 contains 14 residues. Germline lookup yields CDR1 SGHKS and CDR2 YYEKEE (reference sequence). CDR3 residues: CASTSGGAKNIQYF. CDR3 nucleotide sequence: TGTGCCAGCACCTCAGGGGGAGCCAAAAACATTCAGTACTTC.